A single sample is the source of the 11 T cell receptor beta chains below, sequenced in a study of blood T cell repertoires in COVID-19. Produced via immunoSEQ multiplex PCR; TCRdb's table is partial and in-frame only. The profile shows under 300,000 clones, 80% to 90% of them singletons. The sequencing input was PBMCs or T cells enriched from blood (not recorded which). Receptor source: a young woman who had recovered from COVID-19.

J is TRBJ2-2 and V is TRBV10-2; TRBD2 matches at 8 bases. With 7 bases clipped from V and 6 bases from J, the junction kept 7 bases outside the gene matches. Germline CDR1 WSHSY, CDR2 SAAADI. This CDR3 region has 14 residues. The DNA for the CDR3 is TGCGCCAGCATCTTTAGCGGGGCGCCCGGGGAGCTGTTTTTT. It yields the protein CASIFSGAPGELFF.

This chain joins TRBV5-1 and TRBJ1-2; 9 bases map to TRBD1. Germline trimming cut 4 bases from V and 4 bases from J; bases unmatched to any gene: 8. This CDR3 is built from 15 residues. CDR1 is SGHRS and CDR2 is YFSETQ in the germline V gene. The CDR3 loop reads CASSEQGAGIYGYTF. CDR3 sequence (DNA): TGCGCCAGCAGCGAACAGGGGGCGGGTATCTATGGCTACACCTTC. Drawing the rest from reference TRBV5-1 and TRBJ1-2, the complete variable domain is KAGVTQTPRYLIKTRGQQVTLSCSPISGHRSVSWYQQTPGQGLQFLFEYFSETQRNKGNFPGRFSGRQFSNSRSEMNVSTLELGDSALYLCASSEQGAGIYGYTFGSGTRLTVV.

CDR3 in amino acids: CASSWNRDGNEKLFF. CDR3 in DNA: TGCGCCAGCAGCTGGAACAGGGATGGAAATGAAAAACTGTTTTTT. The chain has TRBV5-1 and TRBJ1-4; possibly TRBD1 for D (6 bases). This CDR3 has 15 residues. Per germline, CDR1 SGHRS and CDR2 YFSETQ. Between the trimmed V and J ends, which lost 3 bases and 5 bases, there was a span of 14 bases. Based on the CDR3 plus reference TRBV5-1 and TRBJ1-4, the full variable domain is KAGVTQTPRYLIKTRGQQVTLSCSPISGHRSVSWYQQTPGQGLQFLFEYFSETQRNKGNFPGRFSGRQFSNSRSEMNVSTLELGDSALYLCASSWNRDGNEKLFFGSGTQLSVL.

V and J are TRBV12-5 and TRBJ2-7; 7 bases align to TRBD2. Germline-derived CDR1 and CDR2 are LGHNT and FRNRAP. The CDR3 is made up of 16 amino acids. With 0 bases clipped from V and 6 bases from J, the junction kept 11 bases outside the gene matches. The CDR3 sequence is CASGLVLREGASEQYF. The CDR3 coding sequence is TGTGCTAGTGGTTTGGTACTGAGGGAGGGCGCAAGCGAGCAGTACTTC.

Only one count was recorded for this clone. As DNA, the CDR3 is TGTGCCAGAAGCTCTCGGGGACTAGCGGGAACACAGACCCAGTACTTC. It is translated as CARSSRGLAGTQTQYF. The gene calls are TRBV7-5 and TRBJ2-5; the table's D call, TRBD2, was not checked against the DNA. TRBV7-5 is classified as a pseudogene. This CDR3 has 16 residues.

The chain links TRBV6-4 to TRBJ1-2; 11 bases line up with TRBD1. The V gene end was trimmed by 2 bases and the J gene end by 6 bases; junction bases not matched to a gene: 5. CDR1 and CDR2 (germline): MRHNA, SNTAGT. CDR3 length equals 15 residues. This CDR3 reads CASSDRTGGIDGYTF. CDR3 sequence (DNA): TGTGCCAGCAGTGACAGGACAGGGGGCATCGATGGCTACACCTTC.

This chain links TRBV3-1 (or the pseudogene TRBV3-2) with TRBJ2-7; no clear D. The CDR3 extends over 13 amino acids. V was pared by 4 bases and J by 0 bases, with 7 bases between. Germline V gene data show CDR1 as LGHDT and CDR2 as YNNKEL (reference sequence). CDR3 sequence (DNA): TGTGCCAGCAGCCCGTGGAGCTCCTACGAGCAGTACTTC. Residues: CASSPWSSYEQYF.

The chain is built from TRBV2 and TRBJ2-3; TRBD2 matches 13 bases. Germline V CDR1 and CDR2: SNHLY, FYNNEI. The CDR3 has 12 residues. J lost 13 bases, V lost 5 bases, and 3 bases had no gene match. The CDR3 DNA is TGTGCCAGCAGTCAGACTAGCGGGGGGAAGTATTTT. Translated: CASSQTSGGKYF.

The V call is TRBV10-3, the J call TRBJ1-1; 9 nucleotides line up with TRBD1. Germline assignment: CDR1 ENHRY and CDR2 SYGVKD. The ends lost 0 bases at V and 7 bases at J; junction bases unmatched: 6. This CDR3 is 15 amino acids long. The CDR3 DNA reads TGTGCCATCAGTGAGTCCGGGACAGGGAACGGTGAAGCTTTCTTT. As protein: CAISESGTGNGEAFF.

This chain connects TRBV4-2 to TRBJ2-7; TRBD2 agrees at 9 bases. Germline loops: CDR1 LGHNA, CDR2 YNFKEQ. The CDR3 has 15 amino acids. With 0 bases clipped from V and 6 bases from J, the junction kept 6 bases outside the gene matches. The CDR3 reads CASSQERFSGGEQYF. In DNA, the CDR3 is TGTGCCAGCAGCCAAGAAAGATTTAGCGGGGGCGAGCAGTACTTC.

This clone has just one count. The V and J genes are TRBV27 and TRBJ2-7; TRBD1 matches 7 bases. Losses at the gene ends were 2 bases for V and 3 bases for J; bases not matched to a gene: 4. CDR1 and CDR2 (germline): MNHEY, SMNVEV (reference sequence). The CDR3 extends over 14 amino acids. The DNA of the CDR3 is TGTGCCAGCAGTTTAACCCAGGGGGACTACGAGCAGTACTTC. Its protein is CASSLTQGDYEQYF.